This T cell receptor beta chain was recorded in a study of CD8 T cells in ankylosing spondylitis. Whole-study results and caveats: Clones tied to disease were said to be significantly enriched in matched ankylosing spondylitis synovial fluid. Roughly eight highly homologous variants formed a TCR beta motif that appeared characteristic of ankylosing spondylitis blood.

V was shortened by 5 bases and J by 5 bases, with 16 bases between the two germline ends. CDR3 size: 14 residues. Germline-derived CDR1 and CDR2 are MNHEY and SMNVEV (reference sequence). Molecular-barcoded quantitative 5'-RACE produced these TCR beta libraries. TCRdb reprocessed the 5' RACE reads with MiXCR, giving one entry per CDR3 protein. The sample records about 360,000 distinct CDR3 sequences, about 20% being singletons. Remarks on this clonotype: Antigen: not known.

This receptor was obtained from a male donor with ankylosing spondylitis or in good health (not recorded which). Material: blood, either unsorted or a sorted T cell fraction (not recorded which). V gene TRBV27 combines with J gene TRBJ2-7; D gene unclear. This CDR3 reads CASSPATARDEQYF. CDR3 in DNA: TGTGCCAGCAGTCCCGCAACGGCCCGTGACGAGCAGTACTTC.